The source of this TCR beta chain is a study of Ad26.COV2.S vaccination and SARS-CoV-2 variants. Study summary: It was the COV1001 Ad26.COV2.S trial arm that included the donor.

The CDR3 has 14 amino acids. Germline values: CDR1 SGHTS, CDR2 YDEGEE. V was pared by 4 bases and J by 5 bases, with 12 bases between. The sample's treatment: some 20 received Ad26.COV2.S at low or high dose, single or two shots; about 5 received placebo; per-sample allocation not given. On day 63 after the first injection, vaccine and placebo recipients gave samples. Based in Boston, the donor was an adult of 18-55 years. Data came from immunoSEQ multiplex PCR; TCRdb stores just in-frame clones and leaves some out. The table records fewer than 300,000 clones, around 87% of them present only once. The receptor was isolated from a person aged 18-65 years who received the Ad26.COV2.S COVID-19 vaccine or a placebo. V usage is TRBV5-8 and J usage is TRBJ1-4; a possible D gene is TRBD1 (6 bases). Sample: peripheral blood, taken in a trial of Ad26.COV2.S vaccine versus placebo. CDR3 nucleotides: TGTGCCAGCAGCGCAGGACAGATAAATGAAAAACTGTTTTTT. Protein: CASSAGQINEKLFF.